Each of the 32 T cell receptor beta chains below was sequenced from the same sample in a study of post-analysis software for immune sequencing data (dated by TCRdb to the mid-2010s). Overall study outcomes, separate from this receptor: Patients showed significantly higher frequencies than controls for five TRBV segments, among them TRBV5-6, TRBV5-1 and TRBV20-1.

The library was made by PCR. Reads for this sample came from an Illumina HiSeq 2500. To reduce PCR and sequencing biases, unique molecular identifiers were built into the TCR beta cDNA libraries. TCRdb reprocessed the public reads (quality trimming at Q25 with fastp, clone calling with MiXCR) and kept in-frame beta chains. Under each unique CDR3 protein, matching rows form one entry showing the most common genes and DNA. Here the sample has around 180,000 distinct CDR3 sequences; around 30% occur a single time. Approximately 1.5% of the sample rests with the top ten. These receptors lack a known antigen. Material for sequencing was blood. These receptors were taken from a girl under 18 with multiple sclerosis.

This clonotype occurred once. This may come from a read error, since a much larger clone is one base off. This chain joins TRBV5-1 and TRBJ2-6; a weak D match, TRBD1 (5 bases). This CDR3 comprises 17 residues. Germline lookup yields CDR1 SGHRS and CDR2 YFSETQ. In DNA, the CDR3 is TGCGCCAGCAGCTTGGGTAGGGCGAGCTCTGGGGCCAACGTCATGACTTTC. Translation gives CASSLGRASSGANVMTF.

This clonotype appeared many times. Here the CDR3 reads CAIRPGLAVRRDEQFF. For the CDR3, the DNA is TGTGCCATCAGACCGGGACTAGCGGTCCGAAGGGATGAGCAGTTCTTC. V usage is TRBV10-3 and J usage is TRBJ2-1, with 11 nucleotides matching TRBD2. The junction had 12 bases not matched to a gene; V was cut back by 6 bases and J by 8 bases. The CDR3 consists of 16 residues. Looked up from germline, CDR1 is ENHRY and CDR2 is SYGVKD.

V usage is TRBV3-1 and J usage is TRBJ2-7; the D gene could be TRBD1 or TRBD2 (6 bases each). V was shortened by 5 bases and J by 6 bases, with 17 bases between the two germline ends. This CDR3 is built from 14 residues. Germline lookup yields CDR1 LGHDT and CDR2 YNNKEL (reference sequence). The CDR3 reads CASSYWGTGAEQYF. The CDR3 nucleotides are TGTGCCAGCAGCTACTGGGGGACGGGGGCCGAGCAGTACTTC.

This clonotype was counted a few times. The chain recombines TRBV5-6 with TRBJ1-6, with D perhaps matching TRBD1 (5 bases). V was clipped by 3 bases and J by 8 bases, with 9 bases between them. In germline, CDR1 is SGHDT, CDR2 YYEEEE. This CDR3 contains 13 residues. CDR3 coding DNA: TGTGCCAGCAGCTCTACAGGTTATTCACCCCTCCACTTT. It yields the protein CASSSTGYSPLHF.

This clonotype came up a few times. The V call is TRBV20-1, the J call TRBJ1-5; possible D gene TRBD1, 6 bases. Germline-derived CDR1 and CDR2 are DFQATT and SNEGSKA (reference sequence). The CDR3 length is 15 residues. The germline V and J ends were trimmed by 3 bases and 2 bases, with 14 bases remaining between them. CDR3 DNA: TGCAGTGCTAGTTCTCAGGGGACGGGCAATCAGCCCCAGCATTTT. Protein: CSASSQGTGNQPQHF.

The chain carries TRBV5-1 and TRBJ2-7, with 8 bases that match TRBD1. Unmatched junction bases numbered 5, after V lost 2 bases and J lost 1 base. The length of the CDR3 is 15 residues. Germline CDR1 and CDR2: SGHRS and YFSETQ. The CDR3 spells CASSFQGQGSYEQYF. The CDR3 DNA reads TGCGCCAGCAGCTTTCAAGGACAGGGTTCCTACGAGCAGTACTTC.

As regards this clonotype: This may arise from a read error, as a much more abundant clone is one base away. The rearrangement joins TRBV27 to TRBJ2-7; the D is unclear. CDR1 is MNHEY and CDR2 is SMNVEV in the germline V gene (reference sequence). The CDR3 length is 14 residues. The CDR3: CAGSFTHNSYEQYF. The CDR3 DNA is TGTGCCGGCAGTTTCACGCACAACTCCTACGAGCAGTACTTC.

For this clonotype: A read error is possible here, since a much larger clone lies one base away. CDR3 in DNA: TGCGCCAGCAGCTCAGAACGGGCTCACAATGAGCAGTTCTTC. This gives the protein CASSSERAHNEQFF. The J gene is TRBJ2-1, the V gene TRBV5-1; no reliable D call. The CDR3 sequence is 14 residues long. Looked up from germline, CDR1 is SGHRS and CDR2 is YFSETQ. With 3 bases removed from V and 5 bases from J, the gap between germline ends came to 12 bases.

CDR3 nucleotides: TGTGCCAGCAGCACAACTAACAGGGGGCTGAGTGAAAAACTGTTTTTT. Amino acid sequence: CASSTTNRGLSEKLFF. The V and J genes are TRBV7-8 and TRBJ1-4, with 9 bases aligning to TRBD1. The CDR3 is made up of 16 amino acids. The germline CDR1 and CDR2 sequences are SGHVS and FQNEAQ. The V segment lost 5 bases and the J segment 7 bases; nucleotides outside the gene matches: 11.

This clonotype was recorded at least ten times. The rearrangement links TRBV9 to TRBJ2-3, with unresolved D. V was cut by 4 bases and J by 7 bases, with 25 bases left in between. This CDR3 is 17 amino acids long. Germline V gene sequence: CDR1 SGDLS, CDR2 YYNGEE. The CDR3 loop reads CASSPMSRVKGSYTQYF. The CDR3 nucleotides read TGTGCCAGCAGCCCAATGTCTAGGGTAAAGGGATCCTATACGCAGTATTTT.

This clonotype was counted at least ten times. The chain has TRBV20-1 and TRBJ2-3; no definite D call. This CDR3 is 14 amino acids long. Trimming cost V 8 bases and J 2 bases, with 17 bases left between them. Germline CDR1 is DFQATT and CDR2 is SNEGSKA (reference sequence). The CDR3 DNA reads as TGCAGTTCAACCCGGCCCTCACACACAGATACGCAGTATTTT. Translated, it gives CSSTRPSHTDTQYF.

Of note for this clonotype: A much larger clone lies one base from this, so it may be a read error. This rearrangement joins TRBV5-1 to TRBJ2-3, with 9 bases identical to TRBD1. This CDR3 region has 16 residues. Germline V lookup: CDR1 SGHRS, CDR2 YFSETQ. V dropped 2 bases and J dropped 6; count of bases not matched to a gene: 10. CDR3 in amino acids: CASSLGLTGGGDTQYF. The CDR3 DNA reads TGCGCCAGCAGCTTAGGGCTTACAGGGGGCGGCGATACGCAGTATTTT.

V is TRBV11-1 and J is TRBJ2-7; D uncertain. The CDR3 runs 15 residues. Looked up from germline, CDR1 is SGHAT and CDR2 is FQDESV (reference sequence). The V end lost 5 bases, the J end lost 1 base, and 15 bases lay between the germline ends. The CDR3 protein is CASSPSTRPSYEQYF. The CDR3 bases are TGTGCCAGCAGCCCGTCGACTCGACCGTCCTACGAGCAGTACTTC.

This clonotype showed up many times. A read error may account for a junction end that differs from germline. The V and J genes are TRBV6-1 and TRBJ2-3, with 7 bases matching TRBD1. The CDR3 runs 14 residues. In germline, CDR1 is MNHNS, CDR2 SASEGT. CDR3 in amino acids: CASGDRESTDTQYF. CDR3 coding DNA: TGTGCCAGCGGTGACAGGGAAAGCACAGATACGCAGTATTTT.

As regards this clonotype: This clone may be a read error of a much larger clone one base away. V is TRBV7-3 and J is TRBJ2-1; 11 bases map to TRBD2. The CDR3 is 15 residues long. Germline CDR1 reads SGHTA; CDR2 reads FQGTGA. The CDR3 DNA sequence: TGTACCAGCAGCTTAATAGGACTAGCGGGCGATGAGCAGTTCTTC. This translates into CTSSLIGLAGDEQFF.

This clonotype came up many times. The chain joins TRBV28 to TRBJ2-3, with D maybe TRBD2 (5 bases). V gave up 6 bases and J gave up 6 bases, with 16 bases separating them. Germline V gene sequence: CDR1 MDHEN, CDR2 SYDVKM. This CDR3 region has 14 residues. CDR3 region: CASSEGLSMDTQYF. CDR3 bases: TGTGCCAGCAGCGAAGGACTGAGCATGGATACGCAGTATTTT.

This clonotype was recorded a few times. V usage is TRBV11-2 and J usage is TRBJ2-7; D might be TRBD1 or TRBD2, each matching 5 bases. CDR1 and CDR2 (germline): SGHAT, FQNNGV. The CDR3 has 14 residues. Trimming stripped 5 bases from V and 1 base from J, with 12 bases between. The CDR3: CASSMGPTSYEQYF. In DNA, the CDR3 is TGTGCCAGCAGCATGGGACCTACGTCCTACGAGCAGTACTTC.

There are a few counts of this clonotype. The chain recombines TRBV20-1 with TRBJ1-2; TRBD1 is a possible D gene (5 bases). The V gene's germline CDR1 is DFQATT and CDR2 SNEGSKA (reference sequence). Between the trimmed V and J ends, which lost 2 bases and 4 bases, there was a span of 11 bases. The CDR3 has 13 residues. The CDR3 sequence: CSARFQGSYGYTF. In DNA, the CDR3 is TGCAGTGCTAGATTTCAGGGTTCCTATGGCTACACCTTC.

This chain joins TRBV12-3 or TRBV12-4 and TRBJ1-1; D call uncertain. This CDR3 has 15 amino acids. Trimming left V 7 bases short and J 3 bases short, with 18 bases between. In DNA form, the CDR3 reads TGTGCCAGCAAGCCTGGGCAGACCCTGGACACTGAAGCTTTCTTT. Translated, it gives CASKPGQTLDTEAFF.

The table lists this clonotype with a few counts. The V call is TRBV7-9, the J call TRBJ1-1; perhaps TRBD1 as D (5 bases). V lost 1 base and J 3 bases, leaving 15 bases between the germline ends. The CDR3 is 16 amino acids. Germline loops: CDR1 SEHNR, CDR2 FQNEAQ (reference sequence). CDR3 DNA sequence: TGTGCCAGCAGCTTAGGGACATTCCTCGCGGACACTGAAGCTTTCTTT. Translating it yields CASSLGTFLADTEAFF.

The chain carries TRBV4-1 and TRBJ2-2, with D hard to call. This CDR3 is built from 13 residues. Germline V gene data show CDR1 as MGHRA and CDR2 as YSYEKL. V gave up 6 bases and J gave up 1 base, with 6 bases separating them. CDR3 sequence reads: CASRPGNTGELFF. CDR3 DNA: TGCGCCAGCAGGCCCGGGAACACCGGGGAGCTGTTTTTT.

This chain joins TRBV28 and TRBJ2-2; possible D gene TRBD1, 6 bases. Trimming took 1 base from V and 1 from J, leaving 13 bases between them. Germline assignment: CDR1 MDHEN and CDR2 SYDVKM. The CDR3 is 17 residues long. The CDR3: CASSLLGRTENTGELFF. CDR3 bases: TGTGCCAGCAGTTTATTAGGAAGGACAGAGAACACCGGGGAGCTGTTTTTT.

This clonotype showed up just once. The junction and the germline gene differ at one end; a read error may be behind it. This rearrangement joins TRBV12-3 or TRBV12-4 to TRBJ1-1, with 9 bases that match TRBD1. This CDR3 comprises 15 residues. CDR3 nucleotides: TGTGCCAGCAGTCGGGACAGGGCATTGAACGCTGAAGCTTTCTTT. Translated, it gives CASSRDRALNAEAFF.

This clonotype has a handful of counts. CDR3 region: CASSLAGGVYEQYF. Written as DNA, the CDR3 is TGTGCCAGCAGCCTAGCGGGAGGAGTCTACGAGCAGTACTTC. V is TRBV6-2 or TRBV6-3 and J is TRBJ2-7, with TRBD2 matching over 11 bases. Trimming took 6 bases from V and 3 from J; bases not matched to a gene: 4. The CDR3 spans 14 residues. Germline assignment: CDR1 MNHEY and CDR2 SVGEGT.

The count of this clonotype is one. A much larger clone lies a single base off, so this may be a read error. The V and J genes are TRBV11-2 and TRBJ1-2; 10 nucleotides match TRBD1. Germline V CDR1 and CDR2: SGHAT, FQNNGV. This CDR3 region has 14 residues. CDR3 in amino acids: CASSHSTGGHGCTF. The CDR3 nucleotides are TGTGCCAGCAGCCATTCGACAGGGGGCCATGGCTGCACCTTC.

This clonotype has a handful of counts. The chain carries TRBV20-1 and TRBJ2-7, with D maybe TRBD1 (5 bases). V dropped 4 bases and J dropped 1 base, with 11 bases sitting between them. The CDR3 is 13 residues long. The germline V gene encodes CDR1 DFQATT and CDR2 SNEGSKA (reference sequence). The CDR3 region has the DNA TGCAGTGCTACCGACCAGGGATCCTACGAGCAGTACTTC. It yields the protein CSATDQGSYEQYF.

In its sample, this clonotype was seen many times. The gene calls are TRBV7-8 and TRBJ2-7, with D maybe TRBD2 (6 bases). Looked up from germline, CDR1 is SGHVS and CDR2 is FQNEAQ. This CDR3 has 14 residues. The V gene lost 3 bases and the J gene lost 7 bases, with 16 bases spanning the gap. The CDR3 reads CASSFGGTLLEQYF. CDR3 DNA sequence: TGTGCCAGCAGCTTTGGGGGGACCCTCCTGGAGCAGTACTTC.

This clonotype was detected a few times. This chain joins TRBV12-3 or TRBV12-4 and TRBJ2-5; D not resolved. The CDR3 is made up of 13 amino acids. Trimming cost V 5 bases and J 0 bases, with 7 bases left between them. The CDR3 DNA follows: TGTGCCAGCAGTCCCCAGGACCAAGAGACCCAGTACTTC. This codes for CASSPQDQETQYF.

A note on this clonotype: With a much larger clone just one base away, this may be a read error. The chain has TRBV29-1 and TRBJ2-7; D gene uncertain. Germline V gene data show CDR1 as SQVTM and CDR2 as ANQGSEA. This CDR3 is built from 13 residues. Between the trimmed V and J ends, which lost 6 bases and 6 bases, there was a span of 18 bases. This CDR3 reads CSVSSLSDCEQYF. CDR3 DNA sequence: TGCAGCGTCTCGAGTTTGAGCGACTGCGAGCAGTACTTC.

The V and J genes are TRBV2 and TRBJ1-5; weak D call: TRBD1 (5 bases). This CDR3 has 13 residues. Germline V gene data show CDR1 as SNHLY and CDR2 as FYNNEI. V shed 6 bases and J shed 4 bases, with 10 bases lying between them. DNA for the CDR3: TGTGCCAGCAGGAGGGACGGGAATCAGCCCCAGCATTTT. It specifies CASRRDGNQPQHF.

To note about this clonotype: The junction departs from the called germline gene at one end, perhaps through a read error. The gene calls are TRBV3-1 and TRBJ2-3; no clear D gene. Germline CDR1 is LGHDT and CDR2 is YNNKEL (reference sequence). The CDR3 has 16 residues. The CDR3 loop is CVSSFGKMYLTDTQYF. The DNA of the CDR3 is TGTGTCAGCAGCTTCGGAAAGATGTATCTCACAGATACGCAGTATTTT.

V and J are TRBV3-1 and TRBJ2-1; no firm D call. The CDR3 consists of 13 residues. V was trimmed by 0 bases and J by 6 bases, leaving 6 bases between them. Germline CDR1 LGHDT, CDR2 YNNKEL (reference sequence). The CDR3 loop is CASSQDLVNEQFF. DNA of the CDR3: TGTGCCAGCAGCCAAGATCTCGTCAATGAGCAGTTCTTC.